The source of this T cell receptor beta chain is a study of radiation and T cells in renal cell carcinoma. Sequenced by immunoSEQ multiplex PCR; TCRdb stores in-frame clones only, minus some. The table has roughly 45,000 clones, over 80% seen once. The CDR3 runs to 16 residues. The ends lost 1 base at V and 0 bases at J; junction bases unmatched: 5. The V gene's germline CDR1 is SQVTM and CDR2 ANQGSEA. Time point meaning: blood 4 weeks post-SBRT, at nephrectomy. As to treatment: 15 Gy SBRT to primary tumor, nephrectomy 4 weeks later. The TCR comes from a woman aged 70-85 years with renal cell carcinoma. The sequences come from blood, collected from a patient whose treatment included radiotherapy and nephrectomy. V gene TRBV29-1 combines with J gene TRBJ1-5, with 8 bases that match TRBD1. The CDR3 loop is CSVEGDRTNSNQPQHF. The DNA of the CDR3 is TGCAGCGTTGAAGGGGACAGGACCAATAGCAATCAGCCCCAGCATTTT.